These 21 T cell receptor beta chains were sequenced from one sample in a study of CD8+CD57+ T cells in acquired aplastic anemia. Template material for TCR beta VDJ and CDR3 profiling consisted of genomic DNA. MiXCR, applied by TCRdb to the reads, yields one record per CDR3 protein. The top ten hold approximately 46% of the sample, which has 150,000 to 200,000 distinct CDR3 sequences, 63% seen once. Patients included in sequencing had previously demonstrated CD8+CD57+ cell expansion by flow cytometry. The sequenced sample consisted of sorted CD4+, CD8+, or CD8+CD57+ T cells (not recorded which) from PBMCs. These receptors all come from a human donor with aplastic anemia.

This clonotype was seen only a few times. The V call is TRBV2, the J call TRBJ2-4; 8 bases map to TRBD1. The DNA end favors TRBJ2-7, so the J call may be wrong. The V gene's germline CDR1 is SNHLY and CDR2 FYNNEI. The CDR3 totals 13 residues. The CDR3 DNA sequence: TGTGCCACCACCAGTACAGGGGGTCTCGAGCAGTACTTC. Translation: CATTSTGGLEQYF.

J is TRBJ2-7 and V is TRBV10-3; D might be TRBD2 (5 bases). The ends were cut back, 4 bases at V and 5 bases at J, with 15 bases in the middle. Looked up from germline, CDR1 is ENHRY and CDR2 is SYGVKD. This CDR3 region has 14 residues. The CDR3 here is CAISGSQPSHEQYF. The CDR3 nucleotides are TGTGCCATCAGTGGATCTCAACCTAGCCACGAGCAGTACTTC.

J is TRBJ2-4 and V is TRBV4-2, with D maybe TRBD2 (6 bases). Germline V gene lookup returns CDR1 LGHNA and CDR2 YNFKEQ. The CDR3 length is 18 residues. The V end lost 5 bases, the J end lost 1 base, and 21 bases lay between the germline ends. CDR3 residues: CASSLEGLVRDAKNIQYF. The CDR3 region has the DNA TGTGCCAGCAGCTTAGAGGGGTTAGTGCGGGACGCCAAAAACATTCAGTACTTC.

The chain couples TRBV19 to TRBJ1-5; weak D call: TRBD1 (5 bases). Per the germline V gene, CDR1 is LNHDA and CDR2 is SQIVND (reference sequence). Between the trimmed V and J ends, which lost 6 bases and 0 bases, there was a span of 9 bases. The CDR3 is made up of 14 amino acids. The CDR3 reads CASRAGTSNQPQHF. As DNA, the CDR3 is TGTGCCAGTAGGGCAGGGACTAGCAATCAGCCCCAGCATTTT. The whole variable domain, filled in from reference TRBV19 and TRBJ1-5, reads DGGITQSPKYLFRKEGQNVTLSCEQNLNHDAMYWYRQDPGQGLRLIYYSQIVNDFQKGDIAEGYSVSREKKESFPLTVTSAQKNPTAFYLCASRAGTSNQPQHFGDGTRLSIL.

This clonotype was found many times. The rearrangement uses TRBV19 and TRBJ1-5; D is perhaps TRBD1 (6 bases). The CDR3 contains 17 residues. CDR1 is LNHDA, CDR2 SQIVND, per germline (reference sequence). V lost 2 bases and J lost 0, with 14 bases in between. This CDR3 is CASSIRAGDYSNQPQHF. The CDR3 DNA reads as TGTGCCAGTAGTATACGGGCAGGGGATTATAGCAATCAGCCCCAGCATTTT.

At least ten counts were recorded for this clonotype. V is TRBV4-1 and J is TRBJ1-4; TRBD1 aligns across 8 bases. Germline CDR1 MGHRA, CDR2 YSYEKL. This CDR3 region has 15 residues. With V trimmed by 0 bases and J by 6 bases, 3 bases remained unmatched. The CDR3 spells CASSQDQGAHEKLFF. DNA for the CDR3: TGCGCCAGCAGCCAAGACCAGGGGGCACATGAAAAACTGTTTTTT.

The chain has TRBV7-2 and TRBJ2-7, with D possibly TRBD2 on 6 matching bases. V lost 4 bases and J lost 0, with 16 bases in between. The germline CDR1 and CDR2 sequences are SGHTA and FQGNSA. The CDR3 contains 16 residues. DNA for the CDR3: TGTGCCAGCAGCTCCCCCACGGAGGGGCCCTCCTACGAGCAGTACTTC. This sequence encodes CASSSPTEGPSYEQYF.

V usage is TRBV5-1 and J usage is TRBJ2-1, with D hard to call. This CDR3 spans 12 amino acids. Trimming cost V 4 bases and J 7 bases, with 9 bases left between them. Germline V gives CDR1 SGHRS, CDR2 YFSETQ. The CDR3 protein is CASSKTDNEQFF. CDR3 nucleotides: TGCGCCAGCAGCAAAACAGATAATGAGCAGTTCTTC.

The genes are TRBV5-5 and TRBJ2-7; TRBD1 is a possible D gene (6 bases). CDR3 length: 16 residues. CDR1 SGHKS and CDR2 YYEKEE come from the germline V gene (reference sequence). V lost 3 bases and J 0 bases, leaving 16 bases between the germline ends. The CDR3 DNA is TGTGCCAGCAGCTATGCACCCGGGACATCCTCCTACGAGCAGTACTTC. This encodes CASSYAPGTSSYEQYF.

The chain recombines TRBV7-9 with TRBJ1-4; D is unresolved. There are 12 residues in the CDR3. V shed 5 bases and J shed 8 bases, with 9 bases lying between them. Looked up from germline, CDR1 is SEHNR and CDR2 is FQNEAQ (reference sequence). Here the CDR3 reads CASSADLEKLFF. CDR3 DNA: TGTGCCAGCAGCGCCGACCTGGAAAAACTGTTTTTT.

The chain uses TRBV7-8 and TRBJ2-6; D may be TRBD2 (5 bases). There are 14 residues in the CDR3. CDR1 and CDR2 (germline): SGHVS, FQNEAQ. The germline V and J ends were trimmed by 6 bases and 0 bases, with 6 bases remaining between them. CDR3 residues: CASSRDSGANVLTF. For the CDR3, the DNA is TGTGCCAGCAGTCGGGACTCTGGGGCCAACGTCCTGACTTTC.

In this sample, this clonotype turned up many times. J is TRBJ2-2 and V is TRBV25-1; 14 positions match TRBD2. Germline lookup yields CDR1 MGHDK and CDR2 SYGVNS. The CDR3 extends over 18 amino acids. After removal of 0 bases from V and 2 bases from J, the junction contained 2 bases not matched to a gene. The chain's CDR3 is CASSEYGTSGGNTGELFF. In DNA, the CDR3 is TGTGCCAGCAGTGAATATGGGACTAGCGGGGGAAACACCGGGGAGCTGTTTTTT.

This chain uses TRBV2 with TRBJ1-6; 9 bases match TRBD1. The CDR3 is 13 amino acids. J lost 7 bases, V lost 8 bases, and 3 bases had no gene match. From germline, CDR1 is SNHLY and CDR2 FYNNEI. CDR3 amino acids: CASVGTGNSPLHF. Written as DNA, the CDR3 is TGTGCCAGCGTAGGGACAGGGAATTCACCCCTCCACTTT. The complete variable domain, with remaining parts taken from reference TRBV2 and TRBJ1-6, reads EPEVTQTPSHQVTQMGQEVILRCVPISNHLYFYWYRQILGQKVEFLVSFYNNEISEKSEIFDDQFSVERPDGSNFTLKIRSTKLEDSAMYFCASVGTGNSPLHFGNGTRLTVT.

This rearrangement joins TRBV19 to TRBJ2-3, with no clear D. Between the trimmed V and J ends, which lost 5 bases and 6 bases, there was a span of 12 bases. This CDR3 has 13 residues. The germline V gene has CDR1 LNHDA and CDR2 SQIVND (reference sequence). In DNA form, the CDR3 reads TGTGCCAGTAGTTCCCAGGAGATGGATACGCAGTATTTT. Translation: CASSSQEMDTQYF.

This sequence joins TRBV2 and TRBJ2-7; no firm D call. CDR1 is SNHLY, CDR2 FYNNEI, per germline. The CDR3 length is 11 residues. V dropped 8 bases and J dropped 2 bases, with 7 bases sitting between them. The CDR3 bases are TGTGCCAGCTCAACGGCCTACGAGCAGTACTTC. It is translated as CASSTAYEQYF. Supplemented by reference TRBV2 and TRBJ2-7, the full variable domain reads EPEVTQTPSHQVTQMGQEVILRCVPISNHLYFYWYRQILGQKVEFLVSFYNNEISEKSEIFDDQFSVERPDGSNFTLKIRSTKLEDSAMYFCASSTAYEQYFGPGTRLTVT.

Here the CDR3 DNA reads TGCGCCAGCACCCCCGTGCTAGCGGGAGGGACCGAGCAGTACTTC. Amino acid sequence: CASTPVLAGGTEQYF. The chain carries TRBV5-1 and TRBJ2-7; 12 nucleotides line up with TRBD2. Looked up from germline, CDR1 is SGHRS and CDR2 is YFSETQ. This CDR3 spans 15 amino acids. Trimming at V came to 6 bases and at J to 6 bases, leaving 10 bases not matched to a gene.

The chain recombines TRBV19 with TRBJ2-3, with unresolved D. This CDR3 contains 14 residues. Looked up from germline, CDR1 is LNHDA and CDR2 is SQIVND (reference sequence). The V and J ends lost 2 bases and 1 base respectively, with 7 bases between them. The CDR3 region is CASSITGGTDTQYF. In nucleotides, the CDR3 is TGTGCCAGTAGTATAACGGGCGGCACAGATACGCAGTATTTT.

The chain carries TRBV3-1 and TRBJ2-3; 13 bases are shared with TRBD2. The trim removed 4 bases at V and 2 bases at J, leaving 3 bases unmatched. CDR1 and CDR2 from the germline V gene are LGHDT and YNNKEL (reference sequence). The length of the CDR3 is 16 residues. The CDR3 coding sequence is TGTGCCAGCAGCCCTGGGACTAGCGGGGCCACAGATACGCAGTATTTT. As protein: CASSPGTSGATDTQYF.

The V and J genes are TRBV10-3 and TRBJ1-1, with D tentatively TRBD1 (5 bases). Germline V CDR1 and CDR2: ENHRY, SYGVKD. The CDR3 has 11 residues. Deletions cut 6 bases from V and 3 bases from J, with 5 bases between. CDR3: CAIRGDTEAFF. The CDR3 DNA follows: TGTGCCATCAGAGGGGACACTGAAGCTTTCTTT.

This chain joins TRBV7-6 and TRBJ2-7; 8 bases agree with TRBD2. The ends lost 5 bases at V and 2 bases at J; junction bases unmatched: 14. The germline V gene encodes CDR1 SGHVS and CDR2 FNYEAQ. The CDR3 totals 17 residues. CDR3: CASSHSGTVNSPYEQYF. The CDR3, as DNA: TGTGCCAGCAGCCATAGCGGGACCGTCAATTCCCCCTACGAGCAGTACTTC.

The J gene is TRBJ2-5, the V gene TRBV20-1; tentative D call: TRBD2 (6 bases). The germline gives CDR1 DFQATT, CDR2 SNEGSKA (reference sequence). V lost 0 bases to trimming and J lost 5 bases, with 13 bases between them. This CDR3 contains 14 residues. This CDR3 is CSARDVGSGETQYF. CDR3 DNA: TGCAGTGCTAGAGATGTCGGGAGTGGGGAGACCCAGTACTTC.